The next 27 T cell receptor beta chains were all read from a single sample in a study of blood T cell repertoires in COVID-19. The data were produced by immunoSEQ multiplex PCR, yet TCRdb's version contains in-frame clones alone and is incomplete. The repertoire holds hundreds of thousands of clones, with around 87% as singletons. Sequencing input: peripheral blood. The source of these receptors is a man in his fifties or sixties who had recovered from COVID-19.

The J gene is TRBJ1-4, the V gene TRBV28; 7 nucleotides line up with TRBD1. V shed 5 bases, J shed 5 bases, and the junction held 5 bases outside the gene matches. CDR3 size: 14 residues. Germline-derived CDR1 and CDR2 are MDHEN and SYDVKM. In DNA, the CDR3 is TGTGCCAGCAGTCGACAGGGCTTCAATGAAAAACTGTTTTTT. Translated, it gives CASSRQGFNEKLFF.

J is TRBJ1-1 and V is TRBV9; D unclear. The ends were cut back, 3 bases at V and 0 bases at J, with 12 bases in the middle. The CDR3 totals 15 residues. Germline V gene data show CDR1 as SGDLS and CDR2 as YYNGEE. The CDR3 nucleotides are TGTGCCAGCAGCGACGTACAAGTAATGAACACTGAAGCTTTCTTT. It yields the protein CASSDVQVMNTEAFF. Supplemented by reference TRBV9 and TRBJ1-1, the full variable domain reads DSGVTQTPKHLITATGQRVTLRCSPRSGDLSVYWYQQSLDQGLQFLIQYYNGEERAKGNILERFSAQQFPDLHSELNLSSLELGDSALYFCASSDVQVMNTEAFFGQGTRLTVV.

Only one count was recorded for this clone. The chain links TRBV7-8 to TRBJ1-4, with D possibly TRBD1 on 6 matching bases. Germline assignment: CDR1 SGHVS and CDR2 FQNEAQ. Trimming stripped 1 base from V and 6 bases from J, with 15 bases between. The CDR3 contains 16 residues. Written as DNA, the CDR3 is TGTGCCAGCAGCTTAGGGGCGGGGGGCGTGGATGAAAAACTGTTTTTT. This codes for CASSLGAGGVDEKLFF.

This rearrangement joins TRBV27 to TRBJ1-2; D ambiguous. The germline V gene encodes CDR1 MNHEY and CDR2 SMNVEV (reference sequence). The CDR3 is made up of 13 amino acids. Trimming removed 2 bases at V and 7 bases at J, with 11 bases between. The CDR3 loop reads CASSLGGWGGYTF. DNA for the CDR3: TGTGCCAGCAGTTTAGGAGGGTGGGGTGGCTACACCTTC.

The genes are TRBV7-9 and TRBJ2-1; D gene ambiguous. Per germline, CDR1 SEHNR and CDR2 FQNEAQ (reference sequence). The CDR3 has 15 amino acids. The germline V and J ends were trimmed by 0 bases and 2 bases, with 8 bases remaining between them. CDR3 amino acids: CASSLAGSAYNEQFF. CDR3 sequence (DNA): TGTGCCAGCAGCTTAGCGGGCTCCGCCTACAATGAGCAGTTCTTC.

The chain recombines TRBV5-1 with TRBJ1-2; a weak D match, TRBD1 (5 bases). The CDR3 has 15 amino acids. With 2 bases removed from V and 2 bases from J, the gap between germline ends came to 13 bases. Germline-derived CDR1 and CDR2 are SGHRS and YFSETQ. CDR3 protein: CASSFTPAGNYGYTF. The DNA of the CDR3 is TGCGCCAGCAGCTTTACCCCAGCAGGGAACTATGGCTACACCTTC. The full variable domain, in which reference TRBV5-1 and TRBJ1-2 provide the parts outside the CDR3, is KAGVTQTPRYLIKTRGQQVTLSCSPISGHRSVSWYQQTPGQGLQFLFEYFSETQRNKGNFPGRFSGRQFSNSRSEMNVSTLELGDSALYLCASSFTPAGNYGYTFGSGTRLTVV.

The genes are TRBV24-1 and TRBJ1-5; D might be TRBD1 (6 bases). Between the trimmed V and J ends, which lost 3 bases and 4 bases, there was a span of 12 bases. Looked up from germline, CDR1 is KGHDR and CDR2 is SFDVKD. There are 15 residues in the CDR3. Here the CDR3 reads CATSDRTVRNQPQHF. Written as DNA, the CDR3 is TGTGCCACCAGTGATCGGACAGTCCGAAATCAGCCCCAGCATTTT.

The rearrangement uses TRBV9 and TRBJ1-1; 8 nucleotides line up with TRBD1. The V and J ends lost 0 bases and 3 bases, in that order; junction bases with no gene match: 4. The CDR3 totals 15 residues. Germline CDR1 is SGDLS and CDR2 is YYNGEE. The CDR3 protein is CASSVAQGAYTEAFF. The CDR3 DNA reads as TGTGCCAGCAGCGTAGCTCAGGGGGCCTACACTGAAGCTTTCTTT.

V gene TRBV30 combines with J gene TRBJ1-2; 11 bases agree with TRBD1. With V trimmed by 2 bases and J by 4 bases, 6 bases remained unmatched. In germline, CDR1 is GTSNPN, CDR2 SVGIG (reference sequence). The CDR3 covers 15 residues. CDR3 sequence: CAWSRGTGGTYGYTF. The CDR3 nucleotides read TGTGCCTGGAGTCGCGGGACAGGGGGAACCTATGGCTACACCTTC.

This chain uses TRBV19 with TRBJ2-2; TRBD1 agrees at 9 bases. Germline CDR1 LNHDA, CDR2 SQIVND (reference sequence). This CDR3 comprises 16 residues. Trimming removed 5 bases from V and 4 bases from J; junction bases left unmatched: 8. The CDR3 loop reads CASSPYGQGSTGELFF. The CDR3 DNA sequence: TGTGCCAGTAGTCCCTATGGACAGGGGTCCACCGGGGAGCTGTTTTTT.

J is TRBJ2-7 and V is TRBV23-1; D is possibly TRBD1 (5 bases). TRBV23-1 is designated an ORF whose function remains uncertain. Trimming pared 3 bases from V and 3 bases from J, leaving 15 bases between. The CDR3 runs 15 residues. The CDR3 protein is CASSHRLGQSYEQYV. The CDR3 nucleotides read TGCGCCAGCAGTCACCGCCTCGGACAAAGCTACGAGCAGTACGTC.

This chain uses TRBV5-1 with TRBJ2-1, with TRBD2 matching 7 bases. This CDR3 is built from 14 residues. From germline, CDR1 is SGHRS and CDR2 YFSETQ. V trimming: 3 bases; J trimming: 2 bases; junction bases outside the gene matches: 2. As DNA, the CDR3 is TGCGCCAGCAGCTCGCGGGGGACCTACAATGAGCAGTTCTTC. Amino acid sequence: CASSSRGTYNEQFF.

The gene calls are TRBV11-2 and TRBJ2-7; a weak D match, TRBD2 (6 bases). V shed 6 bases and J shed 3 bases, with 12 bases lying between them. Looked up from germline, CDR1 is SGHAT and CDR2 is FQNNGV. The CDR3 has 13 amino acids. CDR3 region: CASRRGNIYEQYF. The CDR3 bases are TGTGCCAGCAGGCGGGGAAATATCTACGAGCAGTACTTC.

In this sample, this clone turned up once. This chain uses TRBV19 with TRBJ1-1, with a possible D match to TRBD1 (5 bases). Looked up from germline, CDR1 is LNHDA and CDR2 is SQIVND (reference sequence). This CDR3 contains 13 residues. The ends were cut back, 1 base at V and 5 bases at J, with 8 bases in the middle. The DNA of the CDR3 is TGTGCCAGTAGTATAGGGAGGGGAACTGAAGCTTTCTTT. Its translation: CASSIGRGTEAFF.

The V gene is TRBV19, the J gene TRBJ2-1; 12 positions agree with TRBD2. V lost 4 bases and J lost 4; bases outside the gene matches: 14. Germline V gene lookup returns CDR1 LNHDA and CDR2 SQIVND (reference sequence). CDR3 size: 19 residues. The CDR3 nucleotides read TGTGCCAGTAGTACCTCTAGCGGGGGGGCCTCCATCCGTTACAATGAGCAGTTCTTC. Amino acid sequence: CASSTSSGGASIRYNEQFF.

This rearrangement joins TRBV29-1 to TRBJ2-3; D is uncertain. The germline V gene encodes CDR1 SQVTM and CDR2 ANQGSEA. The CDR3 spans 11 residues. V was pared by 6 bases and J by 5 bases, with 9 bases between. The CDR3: CSVTFGDTQYF. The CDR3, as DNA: TGCAGCGTAACCTTCGGAGATACGCAGTATTTT.

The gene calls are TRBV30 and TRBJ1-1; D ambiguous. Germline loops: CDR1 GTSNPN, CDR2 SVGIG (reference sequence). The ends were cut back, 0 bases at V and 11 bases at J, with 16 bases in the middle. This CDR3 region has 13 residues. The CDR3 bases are TGTGCCTGGAGTGTACGGAAGGCGGGCGACGCTTTCTTT. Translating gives CAWSVRKAGDAFF.

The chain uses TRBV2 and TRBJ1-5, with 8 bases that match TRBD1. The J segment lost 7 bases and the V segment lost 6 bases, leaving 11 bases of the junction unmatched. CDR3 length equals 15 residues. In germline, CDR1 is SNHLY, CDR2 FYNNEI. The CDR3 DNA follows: TGTGCCAGCAGGGGGAGTGCAGGGGGCCACCAGCCCCAGCATTTT. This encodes CASRGSAGGHQPQHF.

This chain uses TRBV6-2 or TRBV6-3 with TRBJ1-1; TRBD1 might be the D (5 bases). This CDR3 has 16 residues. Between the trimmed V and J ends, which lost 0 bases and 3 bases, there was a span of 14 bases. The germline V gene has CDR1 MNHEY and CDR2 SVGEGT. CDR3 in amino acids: CASSYSKSSGYTEAFF. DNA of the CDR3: TGTGCCAGCAGTTACTCGAAGTCTTCAGGGTACACTGAAGCTTTCTTT.

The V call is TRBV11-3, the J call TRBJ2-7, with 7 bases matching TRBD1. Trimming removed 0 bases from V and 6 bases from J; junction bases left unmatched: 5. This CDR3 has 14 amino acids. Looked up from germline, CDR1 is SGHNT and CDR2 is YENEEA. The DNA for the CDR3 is TGTGCCAGCAGCTTAGATCCGAGGGGGCTCGAGCAGTACTTC. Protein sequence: CASSLDPRGLEQYF.

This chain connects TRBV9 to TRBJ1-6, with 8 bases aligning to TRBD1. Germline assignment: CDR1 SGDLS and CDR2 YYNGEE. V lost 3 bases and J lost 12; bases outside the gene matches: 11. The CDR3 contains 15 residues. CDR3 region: CASSDRTGYSRPLHF. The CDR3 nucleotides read TGTGCCAGCAGCGATCGGACAGGGTATTCTCGACCCCTCCACTTT.

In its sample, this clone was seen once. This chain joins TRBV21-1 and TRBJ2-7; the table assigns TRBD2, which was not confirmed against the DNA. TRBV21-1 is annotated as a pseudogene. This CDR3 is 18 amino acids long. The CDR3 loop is CASSSGLSQYPPFYEQYV. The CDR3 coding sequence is TGTGCCAGCTCTAGCGGACTAAGTCAGTACCCTCCCTTTTACGAGCAGTACGTC.

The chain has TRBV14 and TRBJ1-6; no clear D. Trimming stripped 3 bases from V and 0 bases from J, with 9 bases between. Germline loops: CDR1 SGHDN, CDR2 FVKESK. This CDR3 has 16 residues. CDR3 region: CASSHPGSSYNSPLHF. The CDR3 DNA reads TGTGCCAGCAGCCACCCGGGTAGCTCCTATAATTCACCCCTCCACTTT.

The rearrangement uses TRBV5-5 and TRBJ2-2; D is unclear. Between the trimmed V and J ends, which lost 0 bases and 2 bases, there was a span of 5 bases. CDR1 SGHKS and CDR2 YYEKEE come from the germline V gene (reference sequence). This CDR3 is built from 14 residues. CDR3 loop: CASSLVLNTGELFF. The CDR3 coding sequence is TGTGCCAGCAGCTTGGTACTCAACACCGGGGAGCTGTTTTTT.

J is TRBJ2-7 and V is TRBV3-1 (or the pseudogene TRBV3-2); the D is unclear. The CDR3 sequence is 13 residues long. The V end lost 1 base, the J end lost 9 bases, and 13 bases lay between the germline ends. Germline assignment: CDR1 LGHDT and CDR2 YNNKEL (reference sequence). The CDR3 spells CASSQGAGWAQYF. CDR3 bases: TGTGCCAGCAGCCAAGGGGCAGGCTGGGCGCAGTACTTC.

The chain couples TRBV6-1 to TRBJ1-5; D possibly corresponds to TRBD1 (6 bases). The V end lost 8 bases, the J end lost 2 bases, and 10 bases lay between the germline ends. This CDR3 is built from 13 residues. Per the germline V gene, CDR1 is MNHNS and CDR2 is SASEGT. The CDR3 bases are TGTGCCAGCGCAGGGGCCGGCAATCAGCCCCAGCATTTT. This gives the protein CASAGAGNQPQHF.

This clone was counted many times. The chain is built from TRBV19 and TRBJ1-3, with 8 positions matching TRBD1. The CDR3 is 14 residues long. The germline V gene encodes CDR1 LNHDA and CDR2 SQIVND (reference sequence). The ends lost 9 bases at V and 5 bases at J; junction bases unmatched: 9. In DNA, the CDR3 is TGTGCCAGCTCGACAGGGGATAGAAGAAACACCATATATTTT. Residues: CASSTGDRRNTIYF.